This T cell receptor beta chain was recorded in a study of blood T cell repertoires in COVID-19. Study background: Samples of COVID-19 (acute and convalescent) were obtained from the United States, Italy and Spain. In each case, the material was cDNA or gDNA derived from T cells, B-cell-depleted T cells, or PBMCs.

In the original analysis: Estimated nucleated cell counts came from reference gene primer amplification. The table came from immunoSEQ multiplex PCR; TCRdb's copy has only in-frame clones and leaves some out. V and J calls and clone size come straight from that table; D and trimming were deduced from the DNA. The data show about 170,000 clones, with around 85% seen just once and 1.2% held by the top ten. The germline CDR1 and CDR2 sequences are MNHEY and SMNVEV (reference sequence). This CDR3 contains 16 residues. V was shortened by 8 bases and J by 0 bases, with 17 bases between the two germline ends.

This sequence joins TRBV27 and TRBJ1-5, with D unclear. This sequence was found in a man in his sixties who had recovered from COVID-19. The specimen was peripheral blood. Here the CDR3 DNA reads TGTGCCAGCGCTGCATCGGAGAGTTATAGCAATCAGCCCCAGCATTTT. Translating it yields CASAASESYSNQPQHF.